This entry features one T cell receptor (beta chain) sequence. Antigen unknown. With 6 bases removed from V and 2 bases from J, the gap between germline ends came to 8 bases. The CDR3 runs to 12 residues. Germline CDR1 is MGHDK and CDR2 is SYGVNS. A multiplex PCR was run with 60 Vbeta primers and 13 Jbeta primers. The repertoire was sequenced with immunoSEQ multiplex PCR; TCRdb's copy has only in-frame clones and lacks some. Found here are around 99,000 clones, 81% of them singletons; the top ten hold 2% to 2.5%. The record originates from a study of cytomegalovirus exposure and HLA in healthy donors. Study-wide results and caveats: V- and J-gene trimming in TCR beta was tied to a missense DCLRE1C variant by an analysis performed later. Rarity characterized most TCR sequences, yet some public TCRs appeared in many donors. Altogether, some 170 TCR beta chains were recorded as cytomegalovirus-associated.

V gene TRBV25-1 combines with J gene TRBJ2-7; possibly TRBD1 for D (5 bases). This clonotype was sampled from a man in his thirties or forties in good health and CMV-seronegative. Sequenced material: PBMCs. The chain's CDR3 is CASRSRAYEQYF. The DNA for the CDR3 is TGTGCCAGCAGGAGCAGGGCCTACGAGCAGTACTTC.